One sample yielded the 12 T cell receptor beta chains listed below, sequenced in a study of T cells in Graves' hyperthyroidism and ophthalmopathy. From RNA transcripts, TCR beta CDR3 regions were amplified. Researchers ran a first-round RT-PCR on the TCR CDR3 using the HTBI primer set. TCRdb reprocessed the multiplex PCR reads via MiXCR and lists one record per CDR3 protein. The repertoire includes a few hundred thousand distinct CDR3 sequences, 18% of them detected once, and 40% to 45% sits in the top ten. Sequencing was carried out using blood. The receptors here all came from a man aged 18 to 29 with Graves' ophthalmopathy.

This clonotype has at least ten counts. The chain employs TRBV20-1 and TRBJ1-1; a possible D gene is TRBD1 (5 bases). The CDR3 loop spans 14 amino acids. Germline V gives CDR1 DFQATT, CDR2 SNEGSKA (reference sequence). With 5 bases removed from V and 8 bases from J, the gap between germline ends came to 21 bases. In nucleotides, the CDR3 is TGCAGTGCTGGACCTGGGGCAGGTGACTTCGAAGCTTTCTTT. Translation: CSAGPGAGDFEAFF.

This clonotype has at least ten counts. The gene calls are TRBV7-8 and TRBJ1-4, with D possibly matching TRBD1 (5 bases). Trimming removed 8 bases from V and 11 bases from J, with 18 bases in between. Per the germline V gene, CDR1 is SGHVS and CDR2 is FQNEAQ. The CDR3 covers 13 residues. In DNA form, the CDR3 reads TGTGCCAGCCAAGGGGAGGGAAGGTGGAAACTGTTTTTT. Protein: CASQGEGRWKLFF.

This clonotype was found many times. The chain combines TRBV5-1 with TRBJ1-4, with 7 bases fitting TRBD1. Germline assignment: CDR1 SGHRS and CDR2 YFSETQ. Germline trimming cut 4 bases from V and 0 bases from J; bases unmatched to any gene: 6. The CDR3 sequence is 16 residues long. CDR3 sequence (DNA): TGCGCCAGCAGCCCGGTAGGGGGCTCAACTAATGAAAAACTGTTTTTT. It codes for CASSPVGGSTNEKLFF.

This clonotype was counted once. One end of the junction fails to match germline, which may point to a read error. The V call is TRBV12-5, the J call TRBJ2-4; 8 bases align to TRBD1. Germline V gene data show CDR1 as LGHNT and CDR2 as FRNRAP. The CDR3 runs to 17 residues. This CDR3 reads CASGLPNSTGAKNIQCF. DNA for the CDR3: TGTGCTAGTGGTTTGCCCAACTCGACAGGGGCCAAAAACATTCAGTGCTTC.

Remarks on this clonotype: This may come from a read error, since a much larger clone is one base off. The V gene is TRBV18, the J gene TRBJ2-3, with D perhaps matching TRBD1 (6 bases). Per the germline V gene, CDR1 is KGHSH and CDR2 is LQKENI. The CDR3 is 13 residues long. CDR3 amino acids: CSSSVQGLDTQYF. Here the CDR3 DNA reads TGTTCCAGCTCAGTACAGGGCCTAGATACGCAGTATTTT.

In its sample, this clonotype was seen many times. The genes are TRBV15 and TRBJ2-1, with a tentative D call TRBD1 (5 bases). This CDR3 is 15 amino acids long. Trimming removed 1 base at V and 4 bases at J, with 11 bases between. CDR1 and CDR2 from the germline V gene are LNHNV and YYDKDF (reference sequence). CDR3 in DNA: TGTGCCACCAGCAGAGTGGCAGGGCCATACAATGAGCAGTTCTTC. Amino acid sequence: CATSRVAGPYNEQFF.

This clonotype was counted ten times or more. The chain recombines TRBV5-1 with TRBJ1-1, with TRBD1 as a possible D gene (5 bases). The CDR3 consists of 15 residues. V gave up 0 bases and J gave up 0 bases, with 9 bases separating them. Germline loops: CDR1 SGHRS, CDR2 YFSETQ. Here the CDR3 DNA reads TGCGCCAGCAGCTTGGCCCAGGGTATGAACACTGAAGCTTTCTTT. Translated, it gives CASSLAQGMNTEAFF.

Ten or more counts support this clonotype. The rearrangement uses TRBV20-1 and TRBJ2-7, with 7 bases identical to TRBD1. Germline CDR1 and CDR2: DFQATT and SNEGSKA (reference sequence). The length of the CDR3 is 15 residues. V lost 1 base and J lost 2; bases outside the gene matches: 8. CDR3 loop: CSARAFGTAAYEQYF. The CDR3, as DNA: TGCAGTGCTAGAGCTTTTGGGACAGCCGCCTACGAGCAGTACTTC.

In this sample, this clonotype turned up a few times. V gene TRBV10-1 combines with J gene TRBJ2-1; D uncertain. Trimming left V 2 bases short and J 2 bases short, with 4 bases between. Germline values: CDR1 WNHNN, CDR2 SYGVQD (reference sequence). This CDR3 is 13 amino acids long. CDR3: CASSERTYNEQFF. The CDR3 region has the DNA TGCGCCAGCAGTGAGAGAACCTACAATGAGCAGTTCTTC.

This clonotype was counted ten times or more. V is TRBV7-6 and J is TRBJ2-5; D not certain. The CDR3 totals 16 residues. Germline assignment: CDR1 SGHVS and CDR2 FNYEAQ. The V end lost 5 bases, the J end lost 4 bases, and 20 bases lay between the germline ends. The CDR3 sequence: CASSRVGYQSPETQYF. The CDR3 DNA reads as TGTGCCAGCAGCCGCGTTGGGTATCAAAGCCCAGAGACCCAGTACTTC.

This chain links TRBV6-2 or TRBV6-3 with TRBJ2-7, with D unresolved. The CDR3 has 11 amino acids. Germline V lookup: CDR1 MNHEY, CDR2 SVGEGT. V dropped 5 bases and J dropped 5 bases, with 7 bases sitting between them. Here the CDR3 DNA reads TGTGCCAGCAGTGATGGGAACGAGCAGTACTTC. Translation gives CASSDGNEQYF.

This clonotype was observed at least ten times. The gene calls are TRBV3-1 and TRBJ1-5, with D uncertain. V lost 3 bases and J 4 bases, leaving 7 bases between the germline ends. From germline, CDR1 is LGHDT and CDR2 YNNKEL (reference sequence). The length of the CDR3 is 13 residues. The CDR3 here is CASSQGTNQPQHF. The CDR3 region has the DNA TGTGCCAGCAGCCAGGGAACTAATCAGCCCCAGCATTTT.